Below, one TCR beta chain is given with its context. The entry originates in a study of T cell changes during pregnancy in multiple sclerosis. Data came from immunoSEQ multiplex PCR; TCRdb stores just in-frame clones and leaves some out. The sample comprises about 70,000 clones, nearly 95% of which are singletons, and about 0.3% rests with the top ten. V was clipped by 3 bases and J by 1 base, with 4 bases between them. Germline values: CDR1 MDHEN, CDR2 SYDVKM. The CDR3 is 13 residues long. The chain combines TRBV28 with TRBJ1-5; no definite D call. This specimen consisted of CD4+ T cells from peripheral blood mononuclear cells, obtained after pregnancy. This receptor was taken from a female donor with multiple sclerosis, enrolled in a pregnancy study. CDR3: CASSLGSNQPQHF. CDR3 nucleotide sequence: TGTGCCAGCAGTTTGGGCAGCAATCAGCCCCAGCATTTT.